This passage covers 9 T cell receptor beta chains from one sample sequenced in a study of post-analysis software for immune sequencing data. Study-wide results and caveats: Patients showed TRBV5-6, TRBV5-1 and TRBV20-1 among five TRBV segments more frequent than in controls.

Included in the TCR beta cDNA libraries were unique molecular identifiers. TCRdb reprocessed the PCR reads via MiXCR and lists one record per CDR3 protein. The sample consists of 750,000 to 900,000 distinct CDR3 sequences, roughly 50% of them appearing once. Which antigens these TCRs recognize remains unknown. The sequenced sample consisted of blood. The receptors derive from a girl aged 5-17 years with multiple sclerosis.

The gene calls are TRBV11-1 and TRBJ1-1, with 9 bases lining up with TRBD1. CDR3 length equals 15 residues. Germline V gene data show CDR1 as SGHAT and CDR2 as FQDESV (reference sequence). With V trimmed by 5 bases and J by 5 bases, 9 bases remained unmatched. The CDR3 DNA reads as TGTGCCAGCAGCGCTCCGGGACAGGGTTATACTGAAGCTTTCTTT. This translates into CASSAPGQGYTEAFF.

The chain carries TRBV28 and TRBJ2-4; the D gene is possibly TRBD2 (5 bases). The CDR3 runs 15 residues. Germline V gives CDR1 MDHEN, CDR2 SYDVKM. The ends were cut back, 8 bases at V and 1 base at J, with 15 bases in the middle. The CDR3 loop is CASGSPVAAKNIQYF. The CDR3 DNA follows: TGTGCCAGCGGGTCGCCAGTAGCGGCCAAAAACATTCAGTACTTC.

The chain uses TRBV5-1 and TRBJ2-1; 7 nucleotides agree with TRBD1. CDR3 size: 16 residues. Trimming removed 4 bases from V and 4 bases from J; junction bases left unmatched: 11. Per germline, CDR1 SGHRS and CDR2 YFSETQ. The CDR3 region has the DNA TGCGCCAGCAGCACCCCGGGACAGATTCCGTACAATGAGCAGTTCTTC. It codes for CASSTPGQIPYNEQFF.

V usage is TRBV6-2 or TRBV6-3 and J usage is TRBJ1-2, with D hard to call. V was trimmed by 6 bases and J by 2 bases, leaving 10 bases between them. The CDR3 is 13 residues long. Per germline, CDR1 MNHEY and CDR2 SVGEGT. For the CDR3, the DNA is TGTGCCAGCAGGCTCCGGAGAAACTATGGCTACACCTTC. It specifies CASRLRRNYGYTF.

The V and J genes are TRBV6-6 and TRBJ1-2; D not certain. Per germline, CDR1 MNHNY and CDR2 SVGAGI (reference sequence). The CDR3 contains 13 residues. V gave up 5 bases and J gave up 4 bases, with 11 bases separating them. DNA of the CDR3: TGTGCCAGCAGTAACCGACAAGCCTATGGCTACACCTTC. It yields the protein CASSNRQAYGYTF.

Remarks on this clonotype: The junction departs from the called germline gene at one end, perhaps through a read error. The chain links TRBV20-1 to TRBJ2-2; perhaps TRBD1 as D (6 bases). The CDR3 consists of 13 residues. Germline loops: CDR1 DFQATT, CDR2 SNEGSKA (reference sequence). The CDR3 loop is CSARVNRAGELFF. CDR3 nucleotide sequence: TGCAGTGCCAGAGTGAACAGGGCCGGGGAGCTGTTTTTT.

The gene calls are TRBV29-1 and TRBJ1-4; D remains unclear. Germline CDR1 reads SQVTM; CDR2 reads ANQGSEA. Deletions cut 7 bases from V and 7 bases from J, with 10 bases between. This CDR3 is built from 11 residues. The CDR3, as DNA: TGCAGCGCCCCCAAGGGTGAAAAACTGTTTTTT. This encodes CSAPKGEKLFF.

V and J are TRBV7-9 and TRBJ2-7; the match to TRBD2 covers 14 bases. This CDR3 spans 15 amino acids. V lost 5 bases to trimming and J lost 7 bases; unmatched junction nucleotides: 7. Per the germline V gene, CDR1 is SEHNR and CDR2 is FQNEAQ (reference sequence). The CDR3 DNA is TGTGCCAGCAGCCGGACTAGCGGGAGGACGAATGAGCAGTACTTC. Translating gives CASSRTSGRTNEQYF.

This clonotype came up a few times. The V call is TRBV10-3, the J call TRBJ2-3, with no clear D. CDR1 and CDR2 (germline): ENHRY, SYGVKD. Trimming stripped 0 bases from V and 0 bases from J, with 10 bases between. CDR3 length equals 16 residues. The CDR3 coding sequence is TGTGCCATCAGTGAGTCGAAGGGCCGTAGCACAGATACGCAGTATTTT. Amino acids: CAISESKGRSTDTQYF.